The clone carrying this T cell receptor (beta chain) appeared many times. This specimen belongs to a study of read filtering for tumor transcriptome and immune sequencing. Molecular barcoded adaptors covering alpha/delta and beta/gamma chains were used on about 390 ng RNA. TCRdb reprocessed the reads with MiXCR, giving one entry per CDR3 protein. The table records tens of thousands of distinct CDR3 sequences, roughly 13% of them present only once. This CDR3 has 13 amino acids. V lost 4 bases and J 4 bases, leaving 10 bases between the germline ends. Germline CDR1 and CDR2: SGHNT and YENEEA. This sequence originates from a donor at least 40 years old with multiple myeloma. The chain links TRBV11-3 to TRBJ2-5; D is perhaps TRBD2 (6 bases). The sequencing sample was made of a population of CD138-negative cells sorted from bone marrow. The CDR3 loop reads CASSYHGGETQYF. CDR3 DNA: TGTGCCAGCAGCTACCACGGGGGAGAGACCCAGTACTTC.